This TCR beta chain was captured in a study of shared clonotypes between healthy human individuals. V was trimmed by 1 base and J by 4 bases, leaving 8 bases between them. Per the germline V gene, CDR1 is SNHLY and CDR2 is FYNNEI. CDR3 length: 13 amino acids. TCRdb's copy holds only in-frame clones and misses some; the assay was immunoSEQ multiplex PCR. The data show about 2.3 million clones, approximately 90% seen once. General observations from the study: It was the non-shared clonotypes that had lower generation probabilities than clonotypes shared by all four donors.

As to this clone: Antigen specificity is unknown.

The material sequenced was naive CD4+ T cells from PBMCs. Documented subset: CD45RA+ positively selected. The chain recombines TRBV2 with TRBJ2-7; D remains ambiguous. The source of this sequence is a man aged 18-30 years in good health. Some clones in this sample may be carry-over from other donors' samples. CDR3 region: CASSEESLYEQYF. CDR3 bases: TGTGCCAGCAGTGAAGAGTCGCTTTACGAGCAGTACTTC.